A single sample gave rise to the 6 T cell receptor beta chains below, sequenced in a study of cytomegalovirus exposure and HLA in healthy donors. The study ran its PCR with 60 Vbeta and 13 Jbeta primers. Clones were read by immunoSEQ multiplex PCR, and TCRdb kept only the in-frame ones, dropping some. This sample yields more than 150,000 clones, of which about 80% are seen a single time; around 1.5% belongs to the top ten. Sequenced input: PBMCs. The receptors come from a man aged 35 to 55 in good health and CMV-seronegative.

This chain connects TRBV7-8 to TRBJ2-7, with 10 bases fitting TRBD2. There are 12 residues in the CDR3. V was clipped by 5 bases and J by 6 bases; unmatched bases: 1. Germline CDR1 is SGHVS and CDR2 is FQNEAQ. CDR3 loop: CASSRTSGEQYV. CDR3 coding DNA: TGTGCCAGCAGCCGGACTAGCGGCGAGCAGTACGTC.

V is TRBV5-5 and J is TRBJ1-5, with TRBD1 as a possible D gene (6 bases). This CDR3 is built from 14 residues. The V end lost 3 bases, the J end lost 7 bases, and 14 bases lay between the germline ends. The V gene's germline CDR1 is SGHKS and CDR2 YYEKEE (reference sequence). In DNA form, the CDR3 reads TGTGCCAGCAGCTCGGACAGTTGGTGGCAGCCCCAGCATTTT. Its translation: CASSSDSWWQPQHF.

CDR3 coding DNA: TGCGCCAGCAGCTCGGGGAACGGCGGAGAGACCCAGTACTTC. Its protein product is CASSSGNGGETQYF. The J gene is TRBJ2-5, the V gene TRBV5-1, with D possibly being TRBD2 (5 bases). The V gene's germline CDR1 is SGHRS and CDR2 YFSETQ. The CDR3 totals 14 residues. The V end lost 3 bases, the J end lost 4 bases, and 13 bases lay between the germline ends.

The V call is TRBV1, the J call TRBJ2-1; the table's D gene call, TRBD2, was not cross checked with the DNA. TRBV1 is deemed a pseudogene. The length of the CDR3 is 15 residues. The CDR3 sequence is CTSFRGGSSYNEQFF. CDR3 nucleotides: TGCACCAGCTTCCGGGGGGGAAGTTCCTACAATGAGCAGTTCTTC.

The chain employs TRBV27 and TRBJ2-7, with 7 nucleotides matching TRBD1. CDR3 size: 13 residues. Germline V lookup: CDR1 MNHEY, CDR2 SMNVEV (reference sequence). V shed 8 bases and J 2 bases; nucleotides not matched to a gene: 6. CDR3 coding DNA: TGTGCCAGCCGACGACAGGGCGCCTACGAGCAGTACGTC. Translating it yields CASRRQGAYEQYV.

To note about this clone: The junction departs from the called germline gene at one end, perhaps through a read error. The V call is TRBV7-9, the J call TRBJ2-2; D is possibly TRBD1 (6 bases). The CDR3 consists of 16 residues. The germline V gene has CDR1 SEHNR and CDR2 FQNEAQ (reference sequence). The CDR3 DNA is TGTTCCAGCAGCTTAAGGGGGAACATGAACACCGGGGAGCTGTTTTTT. Translated, it gives CSSSLRGNMNTGELFF.